This TCR beta chain originates from a study of cytomegalovirus exposure and HLA in healthy donors. Study findings and constraints: Per published accounts, TCR beta sequences correctly predicted the HLA-A and HLA-B alleles of most subjects.

This CDR3 has 15 amino acids. Trimming at V came to 1 base and at J to 1 base, leaving 3 bases not matched to a gene. CDR1 is SEHNR and CDR2 is FQNEAQ in the germline V gene (reference sequence). PCR amplification relied on 60 Vbeta primers (plus 13 Jbeta primers). Profiled with immunoSEQ multiplex PCR; TCRdb holds only in-frame clones, not every one. Found here are more than 85,000 clones, approximately 86% of them singletons; the top ten hold less than 2%. As concerns this clone: Its target is unknown.

Input material: PBMCs. The V call is TRBV7-9, the J call TRBJ1-1; 7 bases are a match to TRBD1. The TCR sequence derives from a man aged 40-49 years in good health and CMV-seronegative. In DNA, the CDR3 is TGTGCCAGCAGCTTAGAGCCAGGGGGGAACACTGAAGCTTTCTTT. Translated: CASSLEPGGNTEAFF.